The 18 T cell receptor beta chains given below trace back to one sample, sequenced in a study of tumor-infiltrating lymphocytes in primary liver carcinoma. RNA was extracted from whole blood without cell sorting, alongside germline DNA. Priming with a constant-region primer yielded TCR beta cDNA from 400 to 550 ng total RNA. Amplification in three nested multiplex PCR rounds with slightly modified ARM-PCR gave rise to TCR beta libraries. Amplification in the first two PCR rounds was performed using TRBV1-TRBV30 forward primers and a C-beta reverse primer for around 11 cycles each. TCRdb analysed the multiplex PCR reads with MiXCR anew, one entry per CDR3 protein. The sample consists of around 330,000 distinct CDR3 sequences, 50% to 70% of them appearing once. Sequencing used peripheral blood. Source of these receptors: a middle-aged man with primary liver carcinoma and hepatitis B virus infection.

There are a few counts of this clonotype. This could be a read error, since a much larger clone is one nucleotide away. The chain employs TRBV29-1 and TRBJ1-2; no reliable D call. CDR1 and CDR2 from the germline V gene are SQVTM and ANQGSEA. V was shortened by 2 bases and J by 4 bases, with 17 bases between the two germline ends. The length of the CDR3 is 15 residues. The CDR3 region has the DNA TGCAGCGTTGAACTTCTAAGGACTGCTATCTATGGCTACACCTTC. The encoded protein is CSVELLRTAIYGYTF.

Details on this clonotype: No conserved phenylalanine or tryptophan ends this CDR3, so it is likely a read error. The V call is TRBV12-3 or TRBV12-4, the J call TRBJ1-5, with 7 bases fitting TRBD1. The CDR3 runs 15 residues. J was trimmed by 4 bases and V by 6 bases; bases with no gene match: 9. The CDR3 loop is CASSSLGTANQPQHY. CDR3 DNA sequence: TGTGCCAGCAGCTCCTTGGGGACAGCTAATCAGCCCCAGCATTAT.

This clonotype has a handful of counts. The chain couples TRBV7-8 to TRBJ2-4, with D hard to call. CDR3 length: 14 residues. From germline, CDR1 is SGHVS and CDR2 FQNEAQ. The germline V and J ends were trimmed by 1 base and 0 bases, with 4 bases remaining between them. The CDR3 here is CASSLDLAKNIQYF. DNA of the CDR3: TGTGCCAGCAGCTTAGACTTAGCCAAAAACATTCAGTACTTC.

Worth noting for this clonotype: A much larger clone sits a single nucleotide away, making a read error possible. As the CDR3 is not closed by the conserved phenylalanine or tryptophan, this likely results from a read error. V is TRBV12-3 or TRBV12-4 and J is TRBJ1-5; D call uncertain. Trimming shortened V by 3 bases and J by 6 bases, and 9 bases separated the two germline ends. The CDR3 has 13 amino acids. The CDR3 loop is CASSFLKSQPQHS. CDR3 nucleotides: TGTGCCAGCAGTTTTCTGAAAAGTCAGCCCCAGCATTCT.

As for this clonotype: This may stem from a read error, because a much larger clone lies one nucleotide away. The rearrangement joins TRBV6-2 or TRBV6-3 to TRBJ1-1; D is perhaps TRBD1 (6 bases). The germline V gene has CDR1 MNHEY and CDR2 SVGEGT. The CDR3 runs to 14 residues. For the CDR3, the DNA is TGTGCCAACAGTTCCGGGGGCATGAACACTGAAGCTTTCTTT. Protein: CANSSGGMNTEAFF.

Details on this clonotype: This may be a read error: a much more frequent sequence differs by one nucleotide. The chain combines TRBV6-2 or TRBV6-3 with TRBJ2-1; 11 positions agree with TRBD2. CDR3 length: 16 amino acids. Trimming at V came to 5 bases and at J to 3 bases, leaving 6 bases not matched to a gene. Germline CDR1 reads MNHEY; CDR2 reads SVGEGT. The CDR3 coding sequence is TGTGCCAGCAGTCGCTGGACTAGCGGGTGCTACAATGAGCAGTTCTTC. Protein sequence: CASSRWTSGCYNEQFF.

About this clonotype itself: This may arise from a read error, as a much more abundant clone is one base away. J is TRBJ1-6 and V is TRBV12-3 or TRBV12-4; D not certain. With 5 bases removed from V and 10 bases from J, the gap between germline ends came to 12 bases. The length of the CDR3 is 13 residues. The CDR3 DNA sequence: TGTGCCAGCAGTCTCACGGGTCCCTCACCCCTCCACTTT. This encodes CASSLTGPSPLHF.

Comments on this clonotype: A junction end diverges from the germline sequence, so it may reflect a read error. The rearrangement uses TRBV11-2 and TRBJ2-3, with unresolved D. Germline V gives CDR1 SGHAT, CDR2 FQNNGV. This CDR3 is built from 16 residues. The DNA of the CDR3 is TGTGCCAGCAGCTCCCAACATAGCAGCTACACAGATACGCAGTATTTC. This sequence encodes CASSSQHSSYTDTQYF.

In the case of this clonotype: The junction and the germline gene differ at one end; a read error may be behind it. The chain joins TRBV11-1 to TRBJ2-1, with D possibly being TRBD1 (5 bases). Germline CDR1 is SGHAT and CDR2 is FQDESV (reference sequence). CDR3 length: 13 amino acids. In DNA, the CDR3 is TGTGCCAACAGCTCACCTAGGGGCGATGAGCAGTTCTTC. This translates into CANSSPRGDEQFF.

J is TRBJ2-5 and V is TRBV29-1; tentative D call: TRBD2 (5 bases). The CDR3 is made up of 13 amino acids. CDR1 and CDR2 from the germline V gene are SQVTM and ANQGSEA. The V end was cut by 1 base, the J end by 4 bases, with 10 bases between. The DNA of the CDR3 is TGCAGCGTTGAAGCAGAGGGCGGAGAGACCCAGTACTTC. Translating gives CSVEAEGGETQYF.

Notes on this clonotype: It may be a read error: a sequence one base away is much more abundant. This rearrangement joins TRBV12-3 or TRBV12-4 to TRBJ2-2; D may be TRBD1 (6 bases). The V end was cut by 6 bases, the J end by 2 bases, with 13 bases between. The CDR3 spans 15 residues. CDR3 DNA: TGTGCCAGCAGGCCCGGGACACTTAACACCGGGGAGCTGTTTTTT. It codes for CASRPGTLNTGELFF.

This clonotype was counted between two and nine times. The chain carries TRBV14 and TRBJ2-2, with D possibly being TRBD1 (6 bases). This CDR3 region has 18 residues. Germline CDR1 SGHDN, CDR2 FVKESK. The V end lost 0 bases, the J end lost 6 bases, and 20 bases lay between the germline ends. Written as DNA, the CDR3 is TGTGCCAGCAGCCAAGACGACGTCCTGCAGGGGTATCCCGGGGAGCTGTTTTTT. It codes for CASSQDDVLQGYPGELFF.

V is TRBV11-2 and J is TRBJ2-2, with D unresolved. Germline loops: CDR1 SGHAT, CDR2 FQNNGV. The CDR3 extends over 14 amino acids. Trimming took 5 bases from V and 5 from J, leaving 12 bases between them. The chain's CDR3 is CASSDDFGTGELFF. The DNA of the CDR3 is TGTGCCAGCAGCGACGACTTCGGTACCGGGGAGCTGTTTTTT.

The count of this clonotype is one. V gene TRBV11-1 combines with J gene TRBJ2-7, with 7 bases matching TRBD1. V gave up 7 bases and J gave up 10 bases; unmatched junction bases: 4. CDR1 is SGHAT, CDR2 FQDESV, per germline (reference sequence). This CDR3 has 10 residues. The CDR3 sequence is CASKGAYQYF. DNA of the CDR3: TGTGCCAGCAAGGGGGCCTACCAGTACTTC.

CDR3 nucleotide sequence: TGTGCCAGCAGCCGACTCCGGGGGGAGCTTGACGAATGGACATACTCTGGAAACACCATATATTTT. Encoded protein: CASSRLRGELDEWTYSGNTIYF. The genes are TRBV5-8 and TRBJ1-3; TRBD1 is a possible D gene (5 bases). This CDR3 has 22 amino acids. The V end lost 4 bases, the J end lost 0 bases, and 32 bases lay between the germline ends. CDR1 and CDR2 (germline): SGHTS, YDEGEE.

This clonotype was detected only a few times. It may be a read error: a sequence one base away is much more abundant. The gene calls are TRBV6-6 and TRBJ1-1; D call uncertain. The CDR3 length is 13 residues. The V gene lost 10 bases and the J gene lost 2 bases, with 14 bases spanning the gap. Germline CDR1 reads MNHNY; CDR2 reads SVGAGI (reference sequence). Here the CDR3 reads CANTSLSNTEAFF. The CDR3 coding sequence is TGTGCCAACACTTCCCTCTCAAACACTGAAGCTTTCTTT.

This clonotype was picked up many times. The CDR3 DNA reads as TGTGCCAGCAGCTTACAAGCCAAAAACATTCAGTACTTC. This translates into CASSLQAKNIQYF. The rearrangement links TRBV11-2 to TRBJ2-4; D is unclear. V lost 2 bases and J lost 0, with 2 bases in between. The CDR3 loop spans 13 amino acids. Germline CDR1 reads SGHAT; CDR2 reads FQNNGV.

As to this clonotype: The conserved final phenylalanine or tryptophan is absent from the CDR3, which likely points to a read error. The chain carries TRBV4-1 and TRBJ1-5; D remains ambiguous. V lost 6 bases and J lost 5, with 26 bases in between. CDR3 size: 18 residues. CDR1 is MGHRA and CDR2 is YSYEKL in the germline V gene. The CDR3 reads CASSQANMGFVADQPQHS. CDR3 nucleotide sequence: TGCGCCAGCAGTCAGGCGAATATGGGGTTCGTAGCGGATCAGCCCCAGCATTCT.